Listed here are 21 T cell receptor beta chains from one sample, sequenced in a study of T cell clonality in common variable immunodeficiency. These receptors are not linked to any known antigen. The method was immunoSEQ multiplex PCR; TCRdb's version includes in-frame clones alone and lacks a portion of them. This sample carries some 12,000 clones and no singletons, and 7.1% goes to the top ten. The study's findings and limits: Fewer deletions and N-nucleotide insertions were reportedly seen in common variable immunodeficiency TCR beta sequences.

The specimen was peripheral blood mononuclear cells. The source of these receptors is a human donor with common variable immunodeficiency.

This clone was seen only a few times. Read coverage stops 3 residues before the CDR3 terminus; the germline J gene supplies the remainder. The chain is built from TRBV19 and TRBJ2-7, with 10 positions matching TRBD2. Trimming removed 2 bases from V and 4 bases from J; junction bases left unmatched: 8. CDR1 is LNHDA and CDR2 is SQIVND in the germline V gene (reference sequence). This CDR3 has 16 amino acids. CDR3 bases read: TGTGCCAGTAGTATAACCCCTTTACTAGCGGGGTACGAG. This codes for CASSITPLLAGYE. The entire CDR3 reads CASSITPLLAGYEQYF.

This clone occurred a few times. The CDR3 end lies 3 residues beyond the end of the read and is filled in from the germline J gene. The identical CDR3 is also encoded by other nucleotide sequences in the sample. V and J are TRBV18 and TRBJ2-5; possibly TRBD2 for D (5 bases). Looked up from germline, CDR1 is KGHSH and CDR2 is LQKENI. This CDR3 is built from 12 residues. The V end was cut by 3 bases, the J end by 5 bases, with 7 bases between. The sequenced part of the CDR3 DNA is TGTGCCAGCTCACCCTCGGGGGAGACC. It is translated as CASSPSGET. From start to end, the CDR3 is CASSPSGETQYF.

This clone is termed medium-sized. The read falls 3 residues short of the CDR3 end, and the missing part is taken from the germline J gene. This sequence joins TRBV6-2 or TRBV6-3 and TRBJ2-5; 10 bases match TRBD1. CDR3 length equals 14 residues. V lost 7 bases to trimming and J lost 5 bases; unmatched junction nucleotides: 7. Germline CDR1 MNHEY, CDR2 SVGEGT. The CDR3 sequence: CASNRDRGLETQYF. CDR3 DNA (partial): TGTGCCAGCAACCGGGACAGGGGATTGGAGACC.

The sample holds a few counts of this clone. The CDR3 end falls 3 residues outside the read, so it is completed with the germline J gene. The V call is TRBV30, the J call TRBJ2-5; 12 bases line up with TRBD2. In germline, CDR1 is GTSNPN, CDR2 SVGIG (reference sequence). This CDR3 comprises 16 residues. V lost 0 bases to trimming and J lost 2 bases; unmatched junction nucleotides: 4. CDR3 residues: CAWSVSGLAGQETQYF. The sequenced part of the CDR3 DNA is TGTGCCTGGAGTGTAAGTGGACTAGCGGGGCAAGAGACC.

This clone showed up just a few times. The read falls 3 residues short of the CDR3 end, and the missing part is taken from the germline J gene. The sample has other DNA sequences that encode this CDR3 too. This sequence joins TRBV2 and TRBJ2-7; possible D gene TRBD1, 5 bases. The germline V gene encodes CDR1 SNHLY and CDR2 FYNNEI. Trimming cost V 3 bases and J 0 bases, with 9 bases left between them. The CDR3 contains 14 residues. This chain's CDR3 is CASSDQGDSYEQYF. Incomplete CDR3 DNA: TGTGCCAGCAGTGACCAGGGCGACTCCTACGAG.

This clone has more than one count but fewer than ten. With the read ending 3 residues before the CDR3 end, the germline J gene is used to fill in that end. The V and J genes are TRBV20-1 and TRBJ2-1, with 12 bases that match TRBD2. Per the germline V gene, CDR1 is DFQATT and CDR2 is SNEGSKA (reference sequence). CDR3 length: 17 amino acids. With 6 bases clipped from V and 7 bases from J, the junction kept 16 bases outside the gene matches. The part of the CDR3 DNA that was read is TGCAGTGCCCCCCGAACTAGCGGGGGGCGGGGCTCTAATGAG. Protein sequence: CSAPRTSGGRGSNE. The CDR3, in full, reads CSAPRTSGGRGSNEQFF.

Concerning this clone: With the read ending 3 residues before the CDR3 end, the germline J gene is used to fill in that end. The chain recombines TRBV19 with TRBJ1-2; D may be TRBD1 (6 bases). Germline values: CDR1 LNHDA, CDR2 SQIVND (reference sequence). V was cut by 3 bases and J by 2 bases, with 19 bases left in between. CDR3 length: 17 residues. The covered CDR3 bases are TGTGCCAGTAGTATGCCCAGGGGAACAGAGCAGAACTATGGC. This gives the protein CASSMPRGTEQNYG. The entire CDR3 is CASSMPRGTEQNYGYTF.

A few counts support this clone. The CDR3 end is not reached by the read, which stops 3 residues before it; the germline J gene fills it in. This sequence joins TRBV2 and TRBJ1-2; D gene uncertain. The length of the CDR3 is 14 residues. Germline V CDR1 and CDR2: SNHLY, FYNNEI. V shed 3 bases and J shed 2 bases, with 10 bases lying between them. This chain's CDR3 is CASSDPQTNYGYTF. The sequenced CDR3 bases are TGTGCCAGCAGTGATCCCCAGACAAACTATGGC.

This clone was picked up many times. The read halts 3 residues ahead of the CDR3 end, with the missing end drawn from the germline J gene. The V gene is TRBV20-1, the J gene TRBJ2-5; D perhaps matches TRBD2 (7 bases). This CDR3 is built from 14 residues. Trimming removed 3 bases at V and 6 bases at J, with 17 bases between. Germline CDR1 is DFQATT and CDR2 is SNEGSKA (reference sequence). This CDR3 reads CSAREAGAMKTQYF. The DNA read from the CDR3 is TGCAGTGCTAGGGAGGCGGGGGCTATGAAGACC.

There are a few counts of this clone. The read falls 3 residues short of the CDR3 end, and the missing part is taken from the germline J gene. V and J are TRBV18 and TRBJ1-1; the D gene is possibly TRBD1 (5 bases). Germline CDR1 reads KGHSH; CDR2 reads LQKENI. V was cut by 6 bases and J by 1 base, with 12 bases left in between. This CDR3 contains 14 residues. The covered CDR3 bases are TGTGCCAGCTCCCCGACAGTTTCGAACACTGAA. Translated, it gives CASSPTVSNTE. The entire CDR3 reads CASSPTVSNTEAFF.

Partial CDR3 DNA: TGTGCCAGCAGCTACAGGGCCTATAATTCACCC. It yields the protein CASSYRAYNSP. The full CDR3 protein is CASSYRAYNSPLHF. The chain joins TRBV7-6 to TRBJ1-6; D is perhaps TRBD1 (6 bases). The DNA ends 3 residues before the CDR3 does, and the rest of the CDR3 is filled in from the germline J gene. The V gene lost 4 bases and the J gene lost 2 bases, with 6 bases spanning the gap. CDR1 and CDR2 from the germline V gene are SGHVS and FNYEAQ. This CDR3 is 14 amino acids long.

The CDR3 sequence is CASSFGGADTGELFF. CDR3 DNA (partial): TGTGCCAGTAGTTTCGGGGGGGCCGACACCGGGGAG. The chain recombines TRBV19 with TRBJ2-2; the match to TRBD2 covers 8 bases. The CDR3 is cut off 3 residues early in the read; its end comes from the germline J gene. Germline V CDR1 and CDR2: LNHDA, SQIVND (reference sequence). V dropped 5 bases and J dropped 3; count of bases not matched to a gene: 5. This CDR3 is 15 amino acids long.

This clone turned up a few times. This CDR3 reads CASMEGPQNTEAFF. CDR3 DNA (partial): TGTGCCAGTATGGAGGGGCCCCAGAACACTGAA. V usage is TRBV19 and J usage is TRBJ1-1, with D possibly being TRBD1 (5 bases). The missing CDR3 end, 3 residues past where the read stops, is filled in from the germline J gene. The V end lost 7 bases, the J end lost 1 base, and 13 bases lay between the germline ends. This CDR3 contains 14 residues. Germline assignment: CDR1 LNHDA and CDR2 SQIVND (reference sequence).

This clone was found a few times. The read terminates 3 residues before the CDR3 end, so the remaining end is supplied by the germline J gene. The chain combines TRBV6-2 or TRBV6-3 with TRBJ2-7; tentatively, D is TRBD2 (6 bases). The CDR3 loop spans 15 amino acids. In germline, CDR1 is MNHEY, CDR2 SVGEGT. The germline V and J ends were trimmed by 6 bases and 4 bases, with 19 bases remaining between them. CDR3 DNA (partial): TGTGCCAGCAGCGCACGGGGGACTTTGAGGTACGAG. It is translated as CASSARGTLRYE. The whole CDR3 sequence is CASSARGTLRYEQYF.

Regarding this clone: The missing CDR3 end, 3 residues past where the read stops, is filled in from the germline J gene. The chain joins TRBV7-9 to TRBJ1-1, with a possible D match to TRBD1 (5 bases). CDR3 length: 12 amino acids. V dropped 4 bases and J dropped 7 bases, with 10 bases sitting between them. The germline V gene encodes CDR1 SEHNR and CDR2 FQNEAQ (reference sequence). The DNA read from the CDR3 is TGTGCCAGCAGCTCGACAGACAGTGAA. Encoded protein: CASSSTDSE. The CDR3 in its entirety is CASSSTDSEAFF.

In this sample, this clone turned up a few times. The CDR3 end falls 3 residues outside the read, so it is completed with the germline J gene. The chain couples TRBV10-2 to TRBJ2-1; D is possibly TRBD2 (6 bases). Germline V gives CDR1 WSHSY, CDR2 SAAADI. The CDR3 sequence is 17 residues long. V lost 0 bases and J lost 3, with 15 bases in between. The CDR3 DNA, read in part, is TGCGCCAGCAGTGAGTCGAGTGGGGGGATGTTCTACAATGAG. Protein product: CASSESSGGMFYNE. The CDR3 reads in full as CASSESSGGMFYNEQFF.

This clone appeared a few times. The read finishes 3 residues shy of the CDR3 end, and the germline J gene is used to complete it. The V call is TRBV2, the J call TRBJ1-1, with D possibly TRBD1 on 5 matching bases. CDR3 length equals 14 residues. The V gene's germline CDR1 is SNHLY and CDR2 FYNNEI. The germline V and J ends were trimmed by 6 bases and 0 bases, with 11 bases remaining between them. The CDR3 DNA, read in part, is TGTGCCAGCAGCAACCAGGGCCTGAACACTGAA. Translation: CASSNQGLNTE. Given in full, the CDR3 is CASSNQGLNTEAFF.

This clone was detected only a few times. The missing CDR3 end, 3 residues past where the read stops, is filled in from the germline J gene. Other DNA sequences within the sample encode an identical CDR3. V gene TRBV30 combines with J gene TRBJ1-2, with a weak D call TRBD1 (5 bases). In germline, CDR1 is GTSNPN, CDR2 SVGIG (reference sequence). The CDR3 is 12 residues long. CDR3 sequence reads: CAWSVPGYGYTF. The part of the CDR3 DNA that was read is TGTGCCTGGAGTGTTCCAGGGTACGGC.

This clone has more than one count but fewer than ten. The missing CDR3 end, 3 residues past where the read stops, is filled in from the germline J gene. This chain uses TRBV18 with TRBJ2-7; 7 positions agree with TRBD1. This CDR3 is 15 amino acids long. Germline V lookup: CDR1 KGHSH, CDR2 LQKENI. With V trimmed by 0 bases and J by 5 bases, 7 bases remained unmatched. The CDR3 reads CASSPPAGQEDEQYF. The part of the CDR3 DNA that was read is TGTGCCAGCTCACCACCTGCCGGACAGGAAGACGAG.

This clone was seen a handful of times. The covered CDR3 bases are TGCGCCAGCAGGACGGGGGGGCCGATAATTAATGAG. Translating it yields CASRTGGPIINE. The complete CDR3 protein is CASRTGGPIINEQFF. This chain joins TRBV5-1 and TRBJ2-1, with 8 bases that match TRBD2. From the germline J gene comes the end of the CDR3, since the read stops 3 residues before it. The V gene's germline CDR1 is SGHRS and CDR2 YFSETQ. V dropped 5 bases and J dropped 7; count of bases not matched to a gene: 11. This CDR3 is 15 amino acids long.

Only a few counts were recorded for this clone. The read gets to within 3 residues of the CDR3 end, and the germline J gene fills in the rest. The chain employs TRBV6-2 or TRBV6-3 and TRBJ1-5; 8 bases line up with TRBD1. This CDR3 spans 15 amino acids. In germline, CDR1 is MNHEY, CDR2 SVGEGT. The V and J ends lost 7 bases and 4 bases, in that order; junction bases with no gene match: 9. The CDR3 protein is CASTADRAWNQPQHF. The sequenced CDR3 bases are TGTGCCAGCACCGCGGACAGGGCCTGGAATCAGCCC.